This T cell receptor (beta chain) is drawn from a study of monozygotic twins with cystic fibrosis. On the study more broadly: Library input was about 3 micrograms of fragmented DNA, with 15 PCR cycles.

The count of this clone is one. TCRdb's table, derived via immunoSEQ multiplex PCR, lists solely in-frame clones and lacks some. The repertoire holds 20,000 to 30,000 clones, with 96% as singletons. The sequence was collected from a girl aged 2 to 10 with cystic fibrosis. The sequenced sample consisted of blood.

The CDR3 loop reads CASSDSGRSAQETQYF. The CDR3 DNA follows: TGCGCCAGCAGCGACTCGGGGAGGTCAGCCCAAGAGACCCAGTACTTC. The chain recombines TRBV5-1 with TRBJ2-5, with D perhaps TRBD2 (6 bases). CDR1 and CDR2 from the germline V gene are SGHRS and YFSETQ. The CDR3 runs 16 residues. V lost 4 bases and J lost 1, with 17 bases in between.